The rows below give T cell receptor beta chains drawn from one sample of a study of cytomegalovirus exposure and HLA in healthy donors. Method: immunoSEQ multiplex PCR; TCRdb's copy keeps in-frame clones and lacks some. This table has under 200,000 clones, approximately 79% appearing once. Input material: PBMCs. These receptors all stem from a man between 45 and 60 years old in good health and CMV-seropositive. Each CDR3 is given with its conserved first and last residue. Each record gives: J gene, V gene, clone size, D gene, CDR3 DNA, CDR3 protein. D genes are given only for firm matches. Not every row has a clone size; where given, it reads once, few, many or a size class.

j_call: TRBJ1-6
v_call: TRBV4-2
clone_size: few
d_call: .
cdr3_nt: TGTGCCAGCAGCCTTAGCGGGGGGTTGAGTTCACCCCTCCACTTT
cdr3_aa: CASSLSGGLSSPLHF

j_call: TRBJ2-7
v_call: TRBV15
clone_size: .
d_call: .
cdr3_nt: TGTGCCACCAGCAGAGAGAGGCAAGCATACGAGCAGTACTTC
cdr3_aa: CATSRERQAYEQYF

j_call: TRBJ2-3
v_call: TRBV7-9
clone_size: few
d_call: TRBD2
cdr3_nt: TGTGCCAGCAGCTACGGGACTAGCGGGGCAGATACGCAGTATTTT
cdr3_aa: CASSYGTSGADTQYF

j_call: TRBJ1-3
v_call: TRBV19
clone_size: .
d_call: .
cdr3_nt: TGTGCCAGTAAACCCGCGGCGGCTTACTCTGGAAACACCATATATTTT
cdr3_aa: CASKPAAAYSGNTIYF

j_call: TRBJ2-2
v_call: TRBV7-9
clone_size: .
d_call: TRBD1
cdr3_nt: TGTTCCAGCAGCTTACGACAGGGTAACACCGGGGAGCTGTTTTTT
cdr3_aa: CSSSLRQGNTGELFF

j_call: TRBJ2-6
v_call: TRBV27
clone_size: few
d_call: TRBD1
cdr3_nt: TGTGCCAGCAGGGTGACAGGGGGCTTGGCTGGGGCCAACGTCCTGACTTTC
cdr3_aa: CASRVTGGLAGANVLTF

j_call: TRBJ1-1
v_call: TRBV5-1
clone_size: .
d_call: .
cdr3_nt: TGCGCCAGCAGCGGCGGGGGGAACGCCCCGAACACTGAAGCTTTCTTT
cdr3_aa: CASSGGGNAPNTEAFF

j_call: TRBJ1-4
v_call: TRBV28
clone_size: once
d_call: .
cdr3_nt: TGTGCCAGCCAATTAGTGGCTAATGAAAAACTGTTTTTT
cdr3_aa: CASQLVANEKLFF

j_call: TRBJ1-5
v_call: TRBV5-5
clone_size: .
d_call: .
cdr3_nt: TGTGCCAGCAGCTTGGGTCAGGACAATCAGCCCCAGCATTTT
cdr3_aa: CASSLGQDNQPQHF

j_call: TRBJ1-1
v_call: TRBV18
clone_size: .
d_call: .
cdr3_nt: TGTGCCAGCGCCGGAGGAATGGACACTGAAGCTTTCTTT
cdr3_aa: CASAGGMDTEAFF

j_call: TRBJ1-4
v_call: TRBV28
clone_size: .
d_call: .
cdr3_nt: TGTGCCAGCTGGAGGTTAGGAAGTGAAAAACTGTTTTTT
cdr3_aa: CASWRLGSEKLFF

j_call: TRBJ2-7
v_call: TRBV27
clone_size: .
d_call: TRBD2
cdr3_nt: TGTGCCAGAAACACTAGCGGGGGGATTTACGAGCAGTACTTC
cdr3_aa: CARNTSGGIYEQYF

j_call: TRBJ1-6
v_call: TRBV7-9
clone_size: .
d_call: .
cdr3_nt: TGTGCCAGCAGACGCGGAGGGCGCGATAATTCACCCCTCCACTTT
cdr3_aa: CASRRGGRDNSPLHF

j_call: TRBJ1-4
v_call: TRBV5-8
clone_size: .
d_call: TRBD1
cdr3_nt: TGTGCCAGCAGCTTTGGGGGACAGTTTAATGAAAAACTGTTTTTT
cdr3_aa: CASSFGGQFNEKLFF

j_call: TRBJ1-1
v_call: TRBV25-1
clone_size: .
d_call: .
cdr3_nt: TGTGCCAGCAGTGAAAGTTTAGGTGGCCTTGGGGCAGCTTTCTTT
cdr3_aa: CASSESLGGLGAAFF

j_call: TRBJ1-4
v_call: TRBV27
clone_size: .
d_call: .
cdr3_nt: TGTGCCAGCAGTAAAGCGGGGCAAACTAATGAAAAACTGTTTTTT
cdr3_aa: CASSKAGQTNEKLFF

j_call: TRBJ1-4
v_call: TRBV18
clone_size: .
d_call: .
cdr3_nt: TGTGCCAGCTCACCATTCGGTACTGAAAAACTGTTTTTT
cdr3_aa: CASSPFGTEKLFF

j_call: TRBJ1-2
v_call: TRBV5-1
clone_size: .
d_call: TRBD1
cdr3_nt: TGCGCCAGCAGCCAAGACAGGGTTGGCTACACCTTC
cdr3_aa: CASSQDRVGYTF

j_call: TRBJ2-5
v_call: TRBV19
clone_size: few
d_call: TRBD2
cdr3_nt: TGTGCCAGTAGTATGGACTCTGCGCTAGCGGGGGGCCGAAAAGAGACCCAGTACTTC
cdr3_aa: CASSMDSALAGGRKETQYF

j_call: TRBJ1-3
v_call: TRBV7-3
clone_size: .
d_call: .
cdr3_nt: TGTGCCAGCAGCCCTTGGGGGGTTGGAAACACCATATATTTT
cdr3_aa: CASSPWGVGNTIYF

j_call: TRBJ2-2
v_call: TRBV4-1
clone_size: .
d_call: .
cdr3_nt: TGCGCCAGCAGCCAAAGAGCGACTCCGGACACCGGGGAGCTGTTTTTT
cdr3_aa: CASSQRATPDTGELFF

j_call: TRBJ2-2
v_call: TRBV25-1
clone_size: .
d_call: .
cdr3_nt: TGTGCCAGCAGTGATCAAGAGCGCTTGACGAACACCGGGGAGCTGTTTTTT
cdr3_aa: CASSDQERLTNTGELFF

j_call: TRBJ2-5
v_call: TRBV7-2
clone_size: .
d_call: .
cdr3_nt: TGTGCCAGCAGCTTTAGGGAGAGTCTAGCTTGGAGCTGGACCCAGTACTTC
cdr3_aa: CASSFRESLAWSWTQYF

j_call: TRBJ1-3
v_call: TRBV27
clone_size: .
d_call: .
cdr3_nt: TGTGCCAGCAGCCCAAGGACAGATCCTAACACCATATATTTT
cdr3_aa: CASSPRTDPNTIYF

j_call: TRBJ2-6
v_call: TRBV27
clone_size: .
d_call: .
cdr3_nt: TGTGCCAGCAGTTTACATCGGGGGGGGACAGGGCTGGGGGGGGCCAACGTCCTGACTTTC
cdr3_aa: CASSLHRGGTGLGGANVLTF

j_call: TRBJ2-5
v_call: TRBV28
clone_size: .
d_call: TRBD1
cdr3_nt: TGTGCCAGCAACAGGGACAGGGGGGGGCCACAAGAGACCCAGTACTTC
cdr3_aa: CASNRDRGGPQETQYF

j_call: TRBJ1-1
v_call: TRBV7-9
clone_size: .
d_call: .
cdr3_nt: TGTGCCAGCAGTCCGAGGGTGAACACTGAAGCTTTCTTT
cdr3_aa: CASSPRVNTEAFF

j_call: TRBJ1-2
v_call: TRBV4-2
clone_size: .
d_call: .
cdr3_nt: TGTGCCAGCAGCCAAGAACGGGCAGGGTTAGAAGGCTACACCTTC
cdr3_aa: CASSQERAGLEGYTF

j_call: TRBJ2-3
v_call: TRBV6-1
clone_size: .
d_call: .
cdr3_nt: TGTGCCAGCAGTTATCGACAGGAGACAGATACGCAGTATTTT
cdr3_aa: CASSYRQETDTQYF

j_call: TRBJ1-1
v_call: TRBV6-1
clone_size: once
d_call: .
cdr3_nt: TGTGCCAGCAGTGAAGATGTACCGCGCGAAGCTTTCTTT
cdr3_aa: CASSEDVPREAFF

j_call: TRBJ2-3
v_call: TRBV28
clone_size: .
d_call: .
cdr3_nt: TGTGCCAGCAGTTCTCCGACTTCTAGCACAGATACGCAGTATTTT
cdr3_aa: CASSSPTSSTDTQYF

j_call: TRBJ1-5
v_call: TRBV7-6
clone_size: .
d_call: .
cdr3_nt: TGTGCCAGCAGCTCGACAGCTAATCAGCCCCAGCATTTT
cdr3_aa: CASSSTANQPQHF

j_call: TRBJ2-3
v_call: TRBV7-3
clone_size: .
d_call: TRBD2
cdr3_nt: TGTGCCAGCAGCCGCGGCGGGGGGGGCCCAGATACGCAGTATTTT
cdr3_aa: CASSRGGGGPDTQYF

j_call: TRBJ2-5
v_call: TRBV18
clone_size: .
d_call: .
cdr3_nt: TGTGCCAGCTCACCCTGGACAGTTCCCGGAGAGACCCAGTACTTC
cdr3_aa: CASSPWTVPGETQYF

j_call: TRBJ1-1
v_call: TRBV13
clone_size: .
d_call: .
cdr3_nt: TGTGCCAGCAGCTTAGACAGATACTACACTGAAGCTTTCTTT
cdr3_aa: CASSLDRYYTEAFF

j_call: TRBJ1-1
v_call: TRBV9
clone_size: .
d_call: .
cdr3_nt: TGTGCCAGCACTGGGCAGATAAACACTGAAGCTTTCTTT
cdr3_aa: CASTGQINTEAFF

j_call: TRBJ2-2
v_call: TRBV9
clone_size: .
d_call: .
cdr3_nt: TGTGCCAGCAGCGTGACAGGTTCGAACACCGGGGAGCTGTTTTTT
cdr3_aa: CASSVTGSNTGELFF

j_call: TRBJ1-2
v_call: TRBV29-1
clone_size: .
d_call: TRBD1
cdr3_nt: TGCAGCGCCCGGGACAGGGAAGGCTACACCTTC
cdr3_aa: CSARDREGYTF

j_call: TRBJ1-4
v_call: TRBV6-1
clone_size: .
d_call: .
cdr3_nt: TGTGCCAGCAACGGCCAGGGTAGGGAAAAACTGTTTTTT
cdr3_aa: CASNGQGREKLFF

j_call: TRBJ2-3
v_call: TRBV29-1
clone_size: .
d_call: .
cdr3_nt: TGCAGCGTTGAAGAGAATCGGGAATTGGGAGATACGCAGTATTTT
cdr3_aa: CSVEENRELGDTQYF